This T cell receptor beta chain appears in the sequencing data of a study of cytomegalovirus exposure and HLA in healthy donors. The overall study: Some 87 million unique TCRs from HLA-typed donors were held in an early release of data.

Points from the study as a whole: In an earlier analysis, about 87% or about 30%: the productive usage of most TCR beta V segments.

Comments on this clone: The antigen is unknown.

The PCR used 60 Vbeta and 13 Jbeta primers. TCRdb keeps only in-frame clones here, not all; method: immunoSEQ multiplex PCR. The profile covers about 100,000 clones, with 70% appearing a single time and about 11% taken by the ten largest. The CDR3 is 15 residues long. V dropped 5 bases and J dropped 7 bases, with 17 bases sitting between them. Germline values: CDR1 SEHNR, CDR2 FQNEAQ (reference sequence). The chain carries TRBV7-9 and TRBJ2-2; D remains unclear. This sequence originates from a middle-aged man in good health and CMV-seropositive. Sequencing was carried out using PBMCs. This CDR3 is CASSRGRLQGGELFF. DNA of the CDR3: TGTGCCAGCAGCCGTGGGCGCCTTCAAGGCGGGGAGCTGTTTTTT.